This T cell receptor beta chain was identified in a study of radiotherapy plus CTLA-4 blockade in lung cancer. Study-wide background: For around 18% of patients, objective responses occurred, and roughly 30% had disease control.

Clones were sequenced by immunoSEQ multiplex PCR, and TCRdb holds only the in-frame ones, with some missing. The profile shows about 25,000 clones, approximately 74% of them singletons. Points from the study as a whole: The study found tumor-derived TCR clones expanded in blood after radiotherapy plus ipilimumab.

CTLA-4 blockade using ipilimumab, together with focal radiation, was received by patients with chemo-refractory metastatic non-small-cell lung cancer. Comment on this clone: Its antigen remains unidentified.

Germline V gives CDR1 MGHDK, CDR2 SYGVNS. The CDR3 is 14 residues long. The V end lost 1 base, the J end lost 4 bases, and 9 bases lay between the germline ends. The sequence was obtained from a human donor with non-small cell lung cancer whose response to radiotherapy plus ipilimumab could not be evaluated. The rearrangement links TRBV25-1 to TRBJ2-3, with D possibly TRBD2 on 5 matching bases. Sequenced material: peripheral blood, taken from a patient treated with radiotherapy plus ipilimumab. In DNA, the CDR3 is TGTGCCAGCAGTGAATGGGGAGTCGCAGATACGCAGTATTTT. Amino acid sequence: CASSEWGVADTQYF.